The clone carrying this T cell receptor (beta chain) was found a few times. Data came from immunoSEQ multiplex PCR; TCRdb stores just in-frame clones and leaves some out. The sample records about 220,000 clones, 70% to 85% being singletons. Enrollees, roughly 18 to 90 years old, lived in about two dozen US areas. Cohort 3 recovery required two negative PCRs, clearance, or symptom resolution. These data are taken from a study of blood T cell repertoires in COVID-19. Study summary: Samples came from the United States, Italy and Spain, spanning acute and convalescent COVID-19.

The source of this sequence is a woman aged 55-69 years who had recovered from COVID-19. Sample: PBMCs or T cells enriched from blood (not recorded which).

CDR3 residues: CASSLAGGPQDTQYF. CDR3 nucleotide sequence: TGCGCCAGCAGCTTAGCGGGGGGGCCCCAAGATACGCAGTATTTT. The gene calls are TRBV5-1 and TRBJ2-3; 10 nucleotides match TRBD2. The V segment lost 2 bases and the J segment 5 bases; nucleotides outside the gene matches: 5. This CDR3 has 15 amino acids. Germline V gene sequence: CDR1 SGHRS, CDR2 YFSETQ.